The rows below give T cell receptor beta chains drawn from one sample of a study of blood T cell repertoires in COVID-19. TCRdb keeps only in-frame clones here, not all; method: immunoSEQ multiplex PCR. The table has over 250,000 clones, over 75% seen once; the top ten hold 10%. Source material: peripheral blood. These receptors came from a woman in her 70s with COVID-19, enrolled during active disease. CDR3s include the opening cysteine and the closing phenylalanine or tryptophan.

v_call	cdr3_aa
TRBV19	CASLQGSKNEKLFF
TRBV19	CASSESGSAFF
TRBV11-3	CASSFVGLNTEAFF
TRBV24-1	CATSGAGTGNQPQHF
TRBV28	CASSPSRQGNYGYTF
TRBV7-9	CASSTTGAWGTEAFF
TRBV30	CAWSARTGDTQYF
TRBV30	CAWSSSGRDTGELFF
TRBV4-1	CASSQVKEAANTGELFF
TRBV18	CASSDRQGAGEKLFF
TRBV18	CASSPQGQYNEQFF
TRBV5-1	CASSPGQEGEKLFF
TRBV28	CASSPDRPGEQPQHF
TRBV4-1	CASSQAVDGVGNQPQHF
TRBV15	CATSGTGGLQPQHF
TRBV7-9	CASSQPGQTSYEQYF
TRBV19	CASSITGMNTEAFF
TRBV5-6	CASSYTYGYTF
TRBV10-3	CAIRDIATRAGNTIYF
TRBV23-1	CASSQYAYTYNEQFF
TRBV28	CASNTGVAFEQYF